This entry features one T cell receptor (beta chain) sequence. Its antigen remains unknown. Generated by immunoSEQ multiplex PCR, the TCRdb table keeps only in-frame clones and is missing some. Of some 140,000 clones in the sample, less than 90% were seen once. The data derive from a study of T cell responses to AZD1222 COVID-19 vaccine. Study-wide points: Baseline serology detected seropositivity in only a handful of AZD1222 recipients. Reportedly, close to half of spike-specific TCRs are directed against unmutated variant regions.

Sequenced material: peripheral blood, taken on day 0 of AZD1222 vaccination. This sequence originates from an adult in good health.

CDR3: CASSQGWDEQFF. The DNA of the CDR3 is TGTGCCAGCAGCCAAGGGTGGGATGAGCAGTTCTTC. The rearrangement links TRBV4-2 to TRBJ2-1; D gene uncertain. This CDR3 spans 12 amino acids. The germline CDR1 and CDR2 sequences are LGHNA and YNFKEQ. Trimming stripped 1 base from V and 8 bases from J, with 6 bases between.